The TCR beta chain described here comes from a study of T-cell reconstitution after alpha-beta-depleted transplantation in children. V lost 3 bases and J lost 0, with 20 bases in between. This CDR3 spans 18 amino acids. Germline V lookup: CDR1 KGHSH, CDR2 LQKENI. The authors prepared the TCRbeta library with unique molecular identifiers. TCRdb ran MiXCR on the PCR reads and lists one entry per CDR3 protein. The sample lists hundreds of thousands of distinct CDR3 sequences; under 15% were seen once. The sequences come from PBMCs, mostly from graft donor cells, collected 360 days after TCRalphabeta/CD19-depleted stem cell transplant. The TCR was taken from a male patient younger than 18 who had a stem cell transplant for acute myeloid leukemia, so the T cells may come from the graft donor. The gene calls are TRBV18 and TRBJ1-1; D possibly corresponds to TRBD1 (5 bases). The CDR3 DNA sequence: TGTGCCAGCTCACCTCAGGGCGGGGGATGGAACATGAACACTGAAGCTTTCTTT. Translating gives CASSPQGGGWNMNTEAFF.